This TCR beta chain comes out of a study of molecular identifiers for immune sequencing clone quantification. Study-level results: For highly expanded clones, sizes could be underestimated when identical TCR molecules share a barcode. Clones exceeding 20 RNA copies carried over 97% of effector molecules but under 1% of naive-cell molecules.

Bulk libraries came from a prior protocol with listed TCR primers. TCRdb reprocessed the PCR reads via MiXCR and lists one record per CDR3 protein. The data show 550,000 to 750,000 distinct CDR3 sequences, 15% to 20% seen once. This clonotype was seen repeatedly, ten times or more. Its specificity is not known. The naive CD8 libraries originated from between roughly 20,000 and 1,100,000 sorted cells and drew on 10%, 30% or 50% RNA. CDR1 is LNHDA and CDR2 is SQIVND in the germline V gene (reference sequence). Unmatched junction bases numbered 13, after V lost 4 bases and J lost 5 bases. This CDR3 is built from 16 residues.

The receptor comes from a human donor in good health. Some libraries in this study had Jurkat cell RNA spiked in. This chain links TRBV19 with TRBJ2-5; 7 nucleotides match TRBD2. Sequencing was carried out using naive CD8+ T cells from blood, with Jurkat cell RNA spiked in. Subset in this sample: FACS-sorted CD8+CD4-CCR7+CD45RA+ naive T cells. In DNA form, the CDR3 reads TGTGCCAGTAGTACCCCAGTTCGAGCGGGAAGTGAGACCCAGTACTTC. Translating gives CASSTPVRAGSETQYF. The full variable domain, completed using reference TRBV19 and TRBJ2-5, is DGGITQSPKYLFRKEGQNVTLSCEQNLNHDAMYWYRQDPGQGLRLIYYSQIVNDFQKGDIAEGYSVSREKKESFPLTVTSAQKNPTAFYLCASSTPVRAGSETQYFGPGTRLLVL.